This entry lists 7 T cell receptor beta chains sequenced from one sample in a study of T cells expressing NK-cell markers. After re-calling the 5' RACE reads, TCRdb lists one entry per CDR3 protein, DNA absent. The table for this sample gives 150,000 to 180,000 distinct CDR3 sequences. The sequencing input was blood T cells: a sorted CD56 or NKG2C T cell subset, CD4+ or CD8+ T cells, or bulk PBMC T cells (not recorded which). The receptor set was obtained from a woman aged 45-65 years in good health.

This chain links TRBV4-2 with TRBJ1-1; the TCRdb D gene call, TRBD1, has no DNA to confirm it. The CDR3 consists of 15 residues. Per germline, CDR1 LGHNA and CDR2 YNFKEQ. The CDR3 is CASSRGAGVGTEAFF.

The chain carries TRBV18 and TRBJ2-2. The germline gives CDR1 KGHSH, CDR2 LQKENI. The CDR3 extends over 14 amino acids. The CDR3: CASSPSANTGELFF. The full variable domain, with the rest looked up from reference TRBV18 and TRBJ2-2, is NAGVMQNPRHLVRRRGQEARLRCSPMKGHSHVYWYRQLPEEGLKFMVYLQKENIIDESGMPKERFSAEFPKEGPSILRIQQVVRGDSAAYFCASSPSANTGELFFGEGSRLTVL.

The chain combines TRBV29-1 with TRBJ2-7; the D call of TRBD1 rests on TCRdb alone, since no DNA is present to check it. The length of the CDR3 is 14 residues. Germline V gene sequence: CDR1 SQVTM, CDR2 ANQGSEA. CDR3 amino acids: CSVEGGPTAYEQYF.

The chain combines TRBV25-1 with TRBJ1-2. Germline assignment: CDR1 MGHDK and CDR2 SYGVNS. The CDR3 loop spans 13 amino acids. The CDR3 sequence is CASSDERYYGYTF.

The rearrangement joins TRBV7-9 to TRBJ2-5; TCRdb indicates TRBD2, and absent DNA this call remains unverified. CDR1 SEHNR and CDR2 FQNEAQ come from the germline V gene (reference sequence). The CDR3 has 15 amino acids. CDR3 region: CASSFSPREGETQYF.

The chain combines TRBV6-5 with TRBJ1-3; there is no DNA to check the TCRdb D call of TRBD1. The germline V gene encodes CDR1 MNHEY and CDR2 SVGAGI. The CDR3 is 15 residues long. The chain's CDR3 is CASSYGGSSGNTIYF.

The rearrangement links TRBV24-1 to TRBJ2-2; TCRdb's D gene call, TRBD2, goes unchecked for lack of DNA. CDR1 and CDR2 from the germline V gene are KGHDR and SFDVKD. The CDR3 is 15 amino acids. The CDR3 loop reads CATSWSSGYSGELFF.